Each of the 8 T cell receptor beta chains below was sequenced from the same sample in a study of glioma-infiltrating T cells. The iRepertoire nested amplicon-rescue multiplex PCR amplified TCR alpha and beta CDR3s from RNA. In TCRdb, the multiplex PCR reads were re-called with MiXCR into one record per CDR3 protein. The data show fewer than 200,000 distinct CDR3 sequences, about 32% seen once. Sequencing was carried out using glioma tissue, nonneoplastic brain tissue, or PBMCs (not recorded which). These receptors were taken from a human donor with low-grade glioma or glioblastoma, undergoing nonglioma brain surgery, or in good health (not recorded which).

This clonotype was picked up many times. The rearrangement uses TRBV2 and TRBJ2-7; perhaps TRBD1 as D (6 bases). The CDR3 is 15 residues long. Germline V lookup: CDR1 SNHLY, CDR2 FYNNEI. Trimming left V 7 bases short and J 2 bases short, with 18 bases between. In DNA, the CDR3 is TGTGCCAGCACCACCCCCGGACAGATCACCTACGAGCAGTACTTC. Amino acid sequence: CASTTPGQITYEQYF.

The chain recombines TRBV9 with TRBJ2-2; TRBD2 matches at 7 bases. Trimming cost V 5 bases and J 2 bases; bases outside gene matches: 3. The germline V gene encodes CDR1 SGDLS and CDR2 YYNGEE. The CDR3 contains 14 residues. The CDR3 nucleotides are TGTGCCAGCAGGGGCGGGAGTAACACCGGGGAGCTGTTTTTT. This encodes CASRGGSNTGELFF.

This clonotype was seen at least ten times. CDR3 in DNA: TGTGCCAGCAACAGGGGCCTCAACACTGAAGCTTTCTTT. Translation gives CASNRGLNTEAFF. V gene TRBV28 combines with J gene TRBJ1-1; 7 bases agree with TRBD1. V was pared by 7 bases and J by 2 bases, with 4 bases of the junction left unmatched. Germline-derived CDR1 and CDR2 are MDHEN and SYDVKM. This CDR3 contains 13 residues.

This sequence joins TRBV9 and TRBJ2-3; TRBD2 matches at 13 bases. Germline CDR1 reads SGDLS; CDR2 reads YYNGEE. The CDR3 sequence is 16 residues long. V lost 4 bases and J lost 6; bases outside the gene matches: 8. The CDR3 coding sequence is TGTGCCAGCAGCCCGACTAGCGGGAGGACTACCGATACGCAGTATTTT. This encodes CASSPTSGRTTDTQYF.

The chain carries TRBV7-8 and TRBJ2-4; D uncertain. The CDR3 sequence is 16 residues long. The V gene lost 6 bases and the J gene lost 0 bases, with 15 bases spanning the gap. CDR1 and CDR2 from the germline V gene are SGHVS and FQNEAQ. The CDR3 reads CASSVGMVGAKNIQYF. The DNA for the CDR3 is TGTGCCAGCAGTGTTGGGATGGTGGGAGCCAAAAACATTCAGTACTTC.

In this sample, this clonotype turned up a few times. The chain has TRBV12-3 or TRBV12-4 and TRBJ1-4; tentative D call: TRBD1 (5 bases). This CDR3 spans 15 amino acids. With 6 bases removed from V and 0 bases from J, the gap between germline ends came to 11 bases. Written as DNA, the CDR3 is TGTGCCAGCAGAAAAACAGGAACAACTAATGAAAAACTGTTTTTT. Protein product: CASRKTGTTNEKLFF.

About this clonotype: A much larger clone lies one base from this, so it may be a read error. This chain uses TRBV7-8 with TRBJ2-4; D is undetermined. Germline V gene sequence: CDR1 SGHVS, CDR2 FQNEAQ. This CDR3 is 18 amino acids long. The DNA of the CDR3 is TGTGCCAGCAGCCCACGAGTCATATCGAGTCTGGCCAAAACCATTCAGTACTTC. Its protein is CASSPRVISSLAKTIQYF.

A remark on this clonotype: This may be a read error, as it is one base from a much larger clone. The chain has TRBV19 and TRBJ1-5, with 8 positions matching TRBD1. This CDR3 comprises 14 residues. Germline V gene sequence: CDR1 LNHDA, CDR2 SQIVND (reference sequence). J was trimmed by 10 bases and V by 2 bases; bases with no gene match: 7. CDR3 coding DNA: TGTGCCAGTAGTATATCAGGGGGCCCGGGACCCCAGCATTTT. It translates to CASSISGGPGPQHF.